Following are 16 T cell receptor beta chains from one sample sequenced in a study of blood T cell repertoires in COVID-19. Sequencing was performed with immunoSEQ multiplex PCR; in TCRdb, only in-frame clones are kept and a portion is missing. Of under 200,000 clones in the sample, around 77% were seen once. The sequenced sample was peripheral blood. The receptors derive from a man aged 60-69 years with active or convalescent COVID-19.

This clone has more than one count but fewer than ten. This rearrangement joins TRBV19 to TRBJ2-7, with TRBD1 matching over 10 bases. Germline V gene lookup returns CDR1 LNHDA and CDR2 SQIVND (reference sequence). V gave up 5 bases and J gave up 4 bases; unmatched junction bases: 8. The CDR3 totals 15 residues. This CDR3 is CASSPTGQGEYEQYF. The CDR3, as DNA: TGTGCCAGTAGTCCAACCGGACAGGGGGAATACGAGCAGTACTTC.

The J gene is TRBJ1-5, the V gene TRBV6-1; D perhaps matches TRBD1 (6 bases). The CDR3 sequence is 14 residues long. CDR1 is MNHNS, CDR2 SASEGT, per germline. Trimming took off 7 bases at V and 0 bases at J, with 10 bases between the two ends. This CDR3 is CASNGGSSNQPQHF. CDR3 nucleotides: TGTGCCAGCAATGGGGGCAGTAGCAATCAGCCCCAGCATTTT.

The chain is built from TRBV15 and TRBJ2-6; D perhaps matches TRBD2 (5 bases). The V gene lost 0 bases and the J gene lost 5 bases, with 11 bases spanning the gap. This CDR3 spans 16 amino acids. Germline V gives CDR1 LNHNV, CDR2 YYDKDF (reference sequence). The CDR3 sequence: CATSRDRDYWANVLTF. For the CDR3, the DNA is TGTGCCACCAGCAGAGATCGGGATTATTGGGCCAACGTCCTGACTTTC.

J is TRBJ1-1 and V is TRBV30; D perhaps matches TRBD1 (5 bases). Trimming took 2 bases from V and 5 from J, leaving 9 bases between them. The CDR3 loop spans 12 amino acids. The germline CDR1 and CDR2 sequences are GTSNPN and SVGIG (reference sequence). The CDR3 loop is CAWSIGGTEAFF. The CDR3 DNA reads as TGTGCCTGGAGTATCGGGGGGACTGAAGCTTTCTTT.

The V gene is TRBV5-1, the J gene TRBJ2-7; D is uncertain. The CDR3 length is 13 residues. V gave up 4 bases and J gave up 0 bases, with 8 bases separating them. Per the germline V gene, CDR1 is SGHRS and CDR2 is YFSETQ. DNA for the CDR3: TGCGCCAGCAGCCCAGGCTCCTCCTACGAGCAGTACTTC. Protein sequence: CASSPGSSYEQYF. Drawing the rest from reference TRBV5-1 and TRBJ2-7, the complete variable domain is KAGVTQTPRYLIKTRGQQVTLSCSPISGHRSVSWYQQTPGQGLQFLFEYFSETQRNKGNFPGRFSGRQFSNSRSEMNVSTLELGDSALYLCASSPGSSYEQYFGPGTRLTVT.

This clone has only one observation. CDR3 region: CASSPDRVGNTEAFF. The CDR3 DNA reads TGTGCCAGCAGCCCCGACAGGGTTGGGAACACTGAAGCTTTCTTT. This chain connects TRBV9 to TRBJ1-1; 7 nucleotides match TRBD1. Germline trimming cut 4 bases from V and 1 base from J; bases unmatched to any gene: 7. Germline CDR1 reads SGDLS; CDR2 reads YYNGEE. The CDR3 runs to 15 residues.

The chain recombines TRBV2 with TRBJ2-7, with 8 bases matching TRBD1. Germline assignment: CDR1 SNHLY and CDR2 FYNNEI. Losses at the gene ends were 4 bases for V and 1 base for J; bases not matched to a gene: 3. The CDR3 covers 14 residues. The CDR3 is CASSGQGYSYEQYF. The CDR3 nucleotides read TGTGCCAGCAGTGGACAGGGGTATTCCTACGAGCAGTACTTC. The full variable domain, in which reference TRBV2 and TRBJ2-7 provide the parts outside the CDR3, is EPEVTQTPSHQVTQMGQEVILRCVPISNHLYFYWYRQILGQKVEFLVSFYNNEISEKSEIFDDQFSVERPDGSNFTLKIRSTKLEDSAMYFCASSGQGYSYEQYFGPGTRLTVT.

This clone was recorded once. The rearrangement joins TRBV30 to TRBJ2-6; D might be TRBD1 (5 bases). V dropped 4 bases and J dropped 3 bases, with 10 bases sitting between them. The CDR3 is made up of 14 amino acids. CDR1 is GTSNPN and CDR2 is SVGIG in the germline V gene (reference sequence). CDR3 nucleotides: TGTGCCTGGATGAAGGGGTTTGGGGCCAACGTCCTGACTTTC. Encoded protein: CAWMKGFGANVLTF.

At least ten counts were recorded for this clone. CDR3 nucleotide sequence: TGTGCCAGCTTGGCGGGAGAAGCTTGGGATACGCAGTATTTT. Amino acids: CASLAGEAWDTQYF. The J gene is TRBJ2-3, the V gene TRBV7-9; 7 nucleotides match TRBD2. Germline V gene sequence: CDR1 SEHNR, CDR2 FQNEAQ (reference sequence). Germline trimming cut 8 bases from V and 6 bases from J; bases unmatched to any gene: 11. This CDR3 comprises 14 residues.

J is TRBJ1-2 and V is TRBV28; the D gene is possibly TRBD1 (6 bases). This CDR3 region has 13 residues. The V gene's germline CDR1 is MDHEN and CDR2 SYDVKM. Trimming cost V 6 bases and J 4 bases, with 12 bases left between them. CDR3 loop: CASRRGGFYGYTF. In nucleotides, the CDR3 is TGTGCCAGCAGGAGGGGGGGATTCTATGGCTACACCTTC.

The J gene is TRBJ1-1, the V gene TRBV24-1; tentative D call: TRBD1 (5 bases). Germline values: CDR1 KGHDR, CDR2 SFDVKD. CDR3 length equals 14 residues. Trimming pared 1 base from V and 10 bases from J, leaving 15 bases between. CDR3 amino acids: CATSDFPATAGAFF. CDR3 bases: TGTGCCACCAGTGATTTTCCCGCGACAGCGGGAGCTTTCTTT.

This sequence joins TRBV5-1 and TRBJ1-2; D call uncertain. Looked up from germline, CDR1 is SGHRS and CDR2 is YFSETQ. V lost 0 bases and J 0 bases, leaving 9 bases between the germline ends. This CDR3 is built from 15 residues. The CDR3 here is CASSLAEGANYGYTF. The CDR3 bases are TGCGCCAGCAGCTTGGCCGAAGGAGCTAACTATGGCTACACCTTC.

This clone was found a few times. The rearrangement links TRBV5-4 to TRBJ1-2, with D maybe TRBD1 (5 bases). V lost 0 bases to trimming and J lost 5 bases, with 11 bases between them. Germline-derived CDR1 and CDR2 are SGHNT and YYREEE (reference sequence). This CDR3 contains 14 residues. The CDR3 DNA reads TGTGCCAGCAGCTTGGCCGGACAAATGTATGGCTACACCTTC. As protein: CASSLAGQMYGYTF.

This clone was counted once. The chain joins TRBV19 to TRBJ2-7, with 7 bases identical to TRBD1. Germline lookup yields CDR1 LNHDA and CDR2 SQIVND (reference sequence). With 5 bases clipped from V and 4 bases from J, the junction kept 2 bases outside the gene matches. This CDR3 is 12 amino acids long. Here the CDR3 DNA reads TGTGCCAGTAGTCGGACAGGTTACGAGCAGTACTTC. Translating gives CASSRTGYEQYF.

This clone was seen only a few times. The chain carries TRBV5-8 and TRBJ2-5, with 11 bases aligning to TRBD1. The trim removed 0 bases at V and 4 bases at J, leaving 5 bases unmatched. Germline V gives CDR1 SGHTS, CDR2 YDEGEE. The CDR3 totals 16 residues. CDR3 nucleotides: TGTGCCAGCAGCTTGGATGGGACAGGGGGAGGAGAGACCCAGTACTTC. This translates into CASSLDGTGGGETQYF.

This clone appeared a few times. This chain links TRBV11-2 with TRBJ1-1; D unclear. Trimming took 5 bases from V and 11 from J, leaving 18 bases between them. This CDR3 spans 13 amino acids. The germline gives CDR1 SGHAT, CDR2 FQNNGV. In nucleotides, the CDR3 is TGTGCCAGCAGCAGAGGAGGGCTCGGAGGGGCTTTCTTT. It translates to CASSRGGLGGAFF.